One sample yielded the 7 T cell receptor beta chains listed below, sequenced in a study of radiotherapy plus CTLA-4 blockade in lung cancer. TCRdb's table, derived via immunoSEQ multiplex PCR, lists solely in-frame clones and lacks some. Of some 18,000 clones listed, around 86% are singletons. The sample here was peripheral blood, taken from a patient treated with radiotherapy plus ipilimumab. These receptors were taken from a human donor with non-small cell lung cancer whose response to radiotherapy plus ipilimumab could not be evaluated.

The chain recombines TRBV5-3 with TRBJ2-7; D might be TRBD2 (6 bases). TRBV5-3 qualifies as an ORF whose function is uncertain. The CDR3 is 15 amino acids. V was trimmed by 2 bases and J by 2 bases, leaving 14 bases between them. The CDR3 reads CARSFGGGETYEQYF. The DNA for the CDR3 is TGTGCCAGAAGCTTCGGCGGAGGGGAGACCTACGAGCAGTACTTC.

The chain couples TRBV4-2 to TRBJ2-5; 10 nucleotides align to TRBD2. From germline, CDR1 is LGHNA and CDR2 YNFKEQ. Trimming took 1 base from V and 1 from J; bases not matched to a gene: 3. This CDR3 region has 16 residues. CDR3 coding DNA: TGTGCCAGCAGCCAAGCTAGCGGGGGCATCCAAGAGACCCAGTACTTC. Protein: CASSQASGGIQETQYF.

The chain joins TRBV7-6 to TRBJ2-2, with 7 nucleotides matching TRBD1. V shed 5 bases and J 4 bases; nucleotides not matched to a gene: 7. This CDR3 spans 15 amino acids. Looked up from germline, CDR1 is SGHVS and CDR2 is FNYEAQ. CDR3: CASSPRQGGTGELFF. The CDR3 DNA sequence: TGTGCCAGCAGCCCCCGACAGGGCGGCACCGGGGAGCTGTTTTTT. The whole variable domain, filled in from reference TRBV7-6 and TRBJ2-2, reads GAGVSQSPRYKVTKRGQDVALRCDPISGHVSLYWYRQALGQGPEFLTYFNYEAQQDKSGLPNDRFSAERPEGSISTLTIQRTEQRDSAMYRCASSPRQGGTGELFFGEGSRLTVL.

J is TRBJ2-1 and V is TRBV11-2, with 11 bases matching TRBD2. This CDR3 is 16 amino acids long. The germline V gene has CDR1 SGHAT and CDR2 FQNNGV. V gave up 4 bases and J gave up 2 bases; unmatched junction bases: 4. CDR3 protein: CASSSIAGGPYNEQFF. DNA for the CDR3: TGTGCCAGCAGCTCTATAGCGGGAGGGCCCTACAATGAGCAGTTCTTC.

The chain recombines TRBV13 with TRBJ2-1; 10 bases map to TRBD2. The CDR3 spans 14 residues. The V gene's germline CDR1 is PRHDT and CDR2 FYEKMQ (reference sequence). V lost 5 bases, J lost 6 bases, and 4 bases stayed unmatched. The CDR3 protein is CASSVSGRANEQFF. In DNA, the CDR3 is TGTGCCAGCAGCGTAAGCGGGAGGGCCAATGAGCAGTTCTTC.

The gene calls are TRBV7-2 and TRBJ1-5, with D unresolved. In germline, CDR1 is SGHTA, CDR2 FQGNSA. This CDR3 has 16 residues. The ends were cut back, 0 bases at V and 3 bases at J, with 12 bases in the middle. CDR3 nucleotides: TGTGCCAGCAGCTTAGCCGCCACAGTGTCCAATCAGCCCCAGCATTTT. Amino acid sequence: CASSLAATVSNQPQHF.

The genes are TRBV25-1 and TRBJ2-1, with 9 bases that match TRBD2. Germline CDR1 MGHDK, CDR2 SYGVNS. V trimming: 8 bases; J trimming: 5 bases; junction bases outside the gene matches: 4. This CDR3 spans 13 amino acids. The chain's CDR3 is CASCLAGNNEQFF. The DNA for the CDR3 is TGTGCCAGCTGTCTAGCGGGGAACAATGAGCAGTTCTTC.